These 19 T cell receptor beta chains came from one sample sequenced in a study of PD-L1 blockade in urothelial cancer. As for time point: peripheral blood 6 weeks after treatment start. This table comes from immunoSEQ multiplex PCR, and its TCRdb copy is limited to in-frame clones, with some not included. The sample has about 39,000 clones; 84% are singletons. The source was PBMCs, collected around atezolizumab (anti-PD-L1) treatment. The source of these receptors is a man aged 40-50 years with urothelial cancer.

This clone showed up just once. The chain uses TRBV15 and TRBJ1-4; D might be TRBD1 (5 bases). This CDR3 is built from 14 residues. Deletions cut 7 bases from V and 0 bases from J, with 9 bases between. Germline CDR1 reads LNHNV; CDR2 reads YYDKDF (reference sequence). The DNA for the CDR3 is TGTGCCACCAAGCAGGGCACAACTAATGAAAAACTGTTTTTT. Translated, it gives CATKQGTTNEKLFF.

J is TRBJ2-1 and V is TRBV18; 8 bases map to TRBD1. From germline, CDR1 is KGHSH and CDR2 LQKENI. The V and J ends lost 4 bases and 9 bases, in that order; junction bases with no gene match: 5. The CDR3 is 13 amino acids. This chain's CDR3 is CASSLEQGGEQFF. The DNA of the CDR3 is TGTGCCAGCTCACTCGAACAGGGGGGTGAGCAGTTCTTC.

The chain employs TRBV30 and TRBJ2-5; TRBD1 matches at 7 bases. With V trimmed by 3 bases and J by 0 bases, 1 base remained unmatched. Germline V CDR1 and CDR2: GTSNPN, SVGIG (reference sequence). This CDR3 spans 13 amino acids. In DNA, the CDR3 is TGTGCCTGGAGGGGACAGTACCAAGAGACCCAGTACTTC. Encoded protein: CAWRGQYQETQYF.

This clone has more than one count but fewer than ten. CDR3 sequence: CAISGATGGGTDTQYF. The CDR3 DNA sequence: TGTGCCATCAGTGGCGCGACAGGGGGTGGCACAGATACGCAGTATTTT. The chain joins TRBV10-3 to TRBJ2-3; TRBD1 matches at 9 bases. Germline V lookup: CDR1 ENHRY, CDR2 SYGVKD. The CDR3 consists of 16 residues. J lost 1 base, V lost 4 bases, and 6 bases had no gene match.

The V call is TRBV5-6, the J call TRBJ2-5; weak D call: TRBD1 (6 bases). CDR3 length: 11 amino acids. Germline V gene lookup returns CDR1 SGHDT and CDR2 YYEEEE. V gave up 3 bases and J gave up 11 bases, with 11 bases separating them. CDR3 residues: CASSSDRMQYF. The CDR3 DNA is TGTGCCAGCAGCTCAGACAGGATGCAGTACTTC.

The chain joins TRBV15 to TRBJ2-7, with a possible D match to TRBD2 (5 bases). Germline V gives CDR1 LNHNV, CDR2 YYDKDF (reference sequence). This CDR3 is built from 16 residues. Trimming shortened V by 0 bases and J by 7 bases, and 19 bases separated the two germline ends. The CDR3 region has the DNA TGTGCCACCAGCAGAGATTCGGATCGGGGAAATCGGGAGCAGTACTTC. It codes for CATSRDSDRGNREQYF.

The genes are TRBV7-2 and TRBJ2-7; maybe TRBD2 (6 bases). CDR1 SGHTA and CDR2 FQGNSA come from the germline V gene. V shed 5 bases and J shed 2 bases, with 13 bases lying between them. CDR3 length equals 14 residues. The CDR3 sequence: CASSLGLPPYEQYF. The CDR3 DNA sequence: TGTGCCAGCAGCCTGGGACTGCCACCCTACGAGCAGTACTTC.

This chain joins TRBV27 and TRBJ1-5; D is undetermined. V was pared by 7 bases and J by 5 bases, with 15 bases between. There are 14 residues in the CDR3. CDR1 and CDR2 (germline): MNHEY, SMNVEV (reference sequence). CDR3 DNA: TGTGCCAGCACCAAAGTTCGCGGGCATCAGCCCCAGCATTTT. Amino acids: CASTKVRGHQPQHF.

In its sample, this clone was seen a few times. V gene TRBV4-2 combines with J gene TRBJ1-5; TRBD1 is a possible D gene (6 bases). V was shortened by 5 bases and J by 3 bases, with 8 bases between the two germline ends. This CDR3 has 13 amino acids. Germline values: CDR1 LGHNA, CDR2 YNFKEQ. This CDR3 reads CASSRGNNQPQHF. CDR3 nucleotide sequence: TGTGCCAGCAGCAGGGGGAACAATCAGCCCCAGCATTTT.

The chain employs TRBV19 and TRBJ1-1; maybe TRBD1 (5 bases). Germline V gene lookup returns CDR1 LNHDA and CDR2 SQIVND (reference sequence). Trimming took 3 bases from V and 4 from J, leaving 12 bases between them. This CDR3 comprises 14 residues. In nucleotides, the CDR3 is TGTGCCAGTAGTATTTTCTCCGGGGGCACTGAAGCTTTCTTT. Protein sequence: CASSIFSGGTEAFF.

This clone has only one observation. J is TRBJ2-2 and V is TRBV7-2, with 14 bases fitting TRBD2. Germline V gene lookup returns CDR1 SGHTA and CDR2 FQGNSA. The junction had 8 bases not matched to a gene; V was cut back by 5 bases and J by 3 bases. This CDR3 has 18 amino acids. This CDR3 reads CASSGGLAGETYTGELFF. In DNA form, the CDR3 reads TGTGCCAGCAGCGGGGGACTAGCGGGAGAAACTTACACCGGGGAGCTGTTTTTT.

The chain carries TRBV7-9 and TRBJ2-4; 12 nucleotides agree with TRBD2. This CDR3 contains 15 residues. After removal of 4 bases from V and 13 bases from J, the junction contained 11 bases not matched to a gene. Germline values: CDR1 SEHNR, CDR2 FQNEAQ (reference sequence). For the CDR3, the DNA is TGTGCCAGCAGCTCCGGACTAGCGGGATTCGCTGGGCAGTACTTC. It yields the protein CASSSGLAGFAGQYF.

The chain couples TRBV2 to TRBJ2-3; TRBD1 is a possible D gene (5 bases). CDR1 and CDR2 (germline): SNHLY, FYNNEI. Between the trimmed V and J ends, which lost 8 bases and 0 bases, there was a span of 15 bases. CDR3 length: 15 amino acids. CDR3 loop: CASVGNGHSTDTQYF. The CDR3 DNA follows: TGTGCCAGCGTGGGGAACGGACATAGCACAGATACGCAGTATTTT.

V and J are TRBV7-2 and TRBJ2-7; TRBD1 matches at 8 bases. This CDR3 has 16 amino acids. Germline lookup yields CDR1 SGHTA and CDR2 FQGNSA. The V segment lost 1 base and the J segment 3 bases; nucleotides outside the gene matches: 8. The CDR3 loop is CASSLDRGRGRYEQYF. CDR3 bases: TGTGCCAGCAGCTTAGATCGAGGCAGGGGGCGCTACGAGCAGTACTTC.

The rearrangement uses TRBV28 and TRBJ2-3; no clear D gene. CDR1 and CDR2 from the germline V gene are MDHEN and SYDVKM. The CDR3 loop spans 13 amino acids. V was trimmed by 10 bases and J by 5 bases, leaving 16 bases between them. The CDR3 here is CAITRSRGDTQYF. DNA for the CDR3: TGTGCCATTACGCGCTCTAGAGGAGATACGCAGTATTTT.

V is TRBV27 and J is TRBJ2-7, with a tentative D call TRBD2 (5 bases). The germline V gene has CDR1 MNHEY and CDR2 SMNVEV (reference sequence). There are 15 residues in the CDR3. The V end lost 6 bases, the J end lost 3 bases, and 18 bases lay between the germline ends. CDR3 in amino acids: CASRLGRGSSYEQYF. In DNA form, the CDR3 reads TGTGCCAGCAGGCTGGGGAGAGGGTCGAGCTACGAGCAGTACTTC.

The chain has TRBV30 and TRBJ1-5; 7 nucleotides align to TRBD1. This CDR3 has 14 residues. Germline CDR1 reads GTSNPN; CDR2 reads SVGIG (reference sequence). After removal of 5 bases from V and 4 bases from J, the junction contained 8 bases not matched to a gene. CDR3 region: CAWHTGTDNQPQHF. CDR3 bases: TGTGCCTGGCATACCGGGACAGATAATCAGCCCCAGCATTTT.

The V gene is TRBV21-1, the J gene TRBJ2-6; the table's D call TRBD2 went unverified against the DNA. TRBV21-1 constitutes a pseudogene. This CDR3 is built from 16 residues. This chain's CDR3 is CASSKGDASGANVLTF. Here the CDR3 DNA reads TGTGCCAGCAGCAAAGGAGATGCCTCTGGGGCCAACGTCCTGACTTTC.

The chain uses TRBV29-1 and TRBJ1-2; D is ambiguous. The germline V and J ends were trimmed by 4 bases and 6 bases, with 15 bases remaining between them. CDR3 length: 13 residues. CDR1 is SQVTM, CDR2 ANQGSEA, per germline. CDR3 nucleotide sequence: TGCAGCGTTGCGGCGGCGACCCGGGATGGCTACACCTTC. This codes for CSVAAATRDGYTF. The complete variable domain, with remaining parts taken from reference TRBV29-1 and TRBJ1-2, reads SAVISQKPSRDICQRGTSLTIQCQVDSQVTMMFWYRQQPGQSLTLIATANQGSEATYESGFVIDKFPISRPNLTFSTLTVSNMSPEDSSIYLCSVAAATRDGYTFGSGTRLTVV.